The TCR beta chain under discussion was sequenced for a study of CD8 T cells in ankylosing spondylitis. On this clonotype: Antigen: not known.

The CDR3 is 13 residues long. CDR1 and CDR2 from the germline V gene are DFQATT and SNEGSKA (reference sequence). The J segment lost 5 bases and the V segment lost 7 bases, leaving 9 bases of the junction unmatched. General observations from the study: In ankylosing spondylitis blood, a motif of seven or eight highly homologous TCR beta variants appeared characteristic. A number of the motif variants had already been described in reactive arthritis synovial fluid and blood.

Making the TCR beta libraries involved quantitative 5'-RACE with molecular barcodes. TCRdb re-analysed the 5' RACE reads in MiXCR, keeping a single row per CDR3 protein. Of around 540,000 distinct CDR3 sequences in the sample, approximately 12% were seen once. The chain joins TRBV20-1 to TRBJ2-5; TRBD1 aligns across 8 bases. The sequenced sample consisted of blood, either unsorted or a sorted T cell fraction (not recorded which). The sequence derives from a male donor with ankylosing spondylitis. CDR3 nucleotide sequence: TGCAGTGGGGACACGGACAGGGCGGAGACCCAGTACTTC. The encoded protein is CSGDTDRAETQYF.